This T cell receptor beta chain was profiled in a study of shared clonotypes between healthy human individuals. In the study overall: Per-donor plates numbered three CD4 naive, three CD4 memory, two CD8 naive and one CD8 memory.

The CDR3 consists of 16 residues. From germline, CDR1 is SGHKS and CDR2 YYEKEE (reference sequence). With 4 bases clipped from V and 2 bases from J, the junction kept 10 bases outside the gene matches. The protocol was immunoSEQ multiplex PCR, while the TCRdb copy is restricted to in-frame clones and leaves out a portion. The table has roughly 2.6 million clones, just over 90% seen once. Findings and caveats of the study: Naive subsets generally had larger estimated richness than memory subsets. Having only a few donors restricted how much genetic and exposure-history diversity was captured.

On this clone itself: The antigen is not known.

The TCR comes from a young man in good health. Sequencing was carried out using naive CD4+ T cells sorted from blood. Subset: CD45RA+ positively selected. The V call is TRBV5-5, the J call TRBJ2-7; 9 bases fit TRBD1. This chain's CDR3 is CASSRDPDRGTYEQYF. In nucleotides, the CDR3 is TGTGCCAGCAGCAGGGATCCGGACAGGGGCACCTACGAGCAGTACTTC.